This TCR beta chain was sequenced during a study of beta chain features in type 1 diabetes. Study-level background: Over all samples combined, fewer than 130,000,000 sorted cells were examined.

Germline V lookup: CDR1 ENHRY, CDR2 SYGVKD. V was pared by 6 bases and J by 3 bases, with 0 bases of the junction left unmatched. The CDR3 is made up of 12 amino acids. Findings and caveats of the study: In every one of the four CD4+ subsets, TCRB CDR3s were moderately but significantly shorter in Type 1 diabetes patients.

Expressed TCRB transcripts were sequenced because the isolated RNA had all been reverse transcribed beforehand. This table comes from immunoSEQ multiplex PCR, and its TCRdb copy is limited to in-frame clones, with some not included. The sample gives 640,000 or so clones, about an eighth of which show up once; about 0.02% is in the top ten. A note on this clone: The antigen remains undetermined.

Donors underwent one heparinised blood draw, 100 to 150 mL on average. Specimen: naive CD4+ T cells from blood. The source is a man between 18 and 29 years old with type 1 diabetes. The chain links TRBV10-3 to TRBJ2-7; 9 positions agree with TRBD2. For the CDR3, the DNA is TGTGCCATCAGGCGGGAGGGCTACGAGCAGTACTTC. It codes for CAIRREGYEQYF.